This T cell receptor (beta chain) derives from a study of blood T cell repertoires in COVID-19. Across the study: Donors in the United States, Italy and Spain gave samples during acute or convalescent COVID-19. PBMCs, B-cell-depleted T cells, or T cells were the source of the cDNA or gDNA that made up the material.

Using immunoSEQ multiplex PCR, the repertoire was profiled, and TCRdb retains in-frame clones only, with some absent. The table has 300,000 to 400,000 clones, approximately 88% seen once. The CDR3 covers 17 residues. With 0 bases removed from V and 0 bases from J, the gap between germline ends came to 12 bases. Germline CDR1 is LGHNA and CDR2 is YNFKEQ. Sample: peripheral blood. The receptor comes from a woman aged 45-60 years with active or convalescent COVID-19. The chain carries TRBV4-2 and TRBJ1-3, with D unresolved. The CDR3 region has the DNA TGTGCCAGCAGCCAAGAGGGAGGGATCTACTCTGGAAACACCATATATTTT. Translated: CASSQEGGIYSGNTIYF.